This T cell receptor beta chain was sequenced during a study of CD8+CD57+ T cells in acquired aplastic anemia. Across the study: Sorted CD4+ and CD8+ cells yielded DNA averaging around 3 ug.

Previously, flow cytometry had revealed CD8+CD57+ cell expansion in the patients chosen for sequencing. Patients had not yet gotten any therapy when their blood was taken for sampling. CDR1 and CDR2 from the germline V gene are LNHDA and SQIVND (reference sequence). Trimming shortened V by 6 bases and J by 9 bases, and 9 bases separated the two germline ends. The CDR3 runs to 11 residues. Profiles of TCR beta VDJ and CDR3 were generated from a genomic DNA template. A single record per CDR3 protein comes from TCRdb applying MiXCR to the reads. The sample consists of over 150,000 distinct CDR3 sequences, 40% to 65% of them appearing once.

The origin of this receptor is a human donor with aplastic anemia. The chain recombines TRBV19 with TRBJ2-1, with D unclear. The specimen was sorted CD4+, CD8+, or CD8+CD57+ T cells (not recorded which) from PBMCs. The CDR3 nucleotides read TGTGCCAGTAGCCGGTGGAGTGAGCAGTTCTTC. Its protein product is CASSRWSEQFF.